This T cell receptor beta chain was identified in a study of glioma-infiltrating T cells. General observations from the study: Above-expected tissue-blood divergence occurred in all gliomas, most in low-grade ones. Only very few CDR3 sequences appeared in both tissue and blood.

This clonotype showed up many times. Its antigen is unknown. TCR alpha and beta CDR3 regions were amplified from RNA using iRepertoire nested multiplex PCR. For one-step reverse transcription and amplification, about 90-450 ng of tissue mRNA or PBMC total RNA was used. TCRdb recomputed calls from the multiplex PCR reads with MiXCR, one row per CDR3 protein. This table holds roughly 100,000 distinct CDR3 sequences, about 30% found once. Trimming took off 8 bases at V and 0 bases at J, with 20 bases between the two ends. CDR1 and CDR2 from the germline V gene are MNHEY and SMNVEV (reference sequence). The CDR3 covers 16 residues.

The sample comprised glioma tissue, nonneoplastic brain tissue, or PBMCs (not recorded which). The V call is TRBV27, the J call TRBJ2-7; D is perhaps TRBD1 or TRBD2 (6 bases each). The origin of this receptor is a human donor with low-grade glioma or glioblastoma, undergoing nonglioma brain surgery, or in good health (not recorded which). The CDR3 DNA sequence: TGTGCCAGCCAAGCCATCTTAGGGGGGTCCTCCTACGAGCAGTACTTC. It is translated as CASQAILGGSSYEQYF.